This T cell receptor (beta chain) was observed in a study of naive and memory T cell subsets. General study results and limits: Especially in CD8 cells, naive repertoires contained a few larger clonotypes, possibly CD45RA-re-expressing memory cells.

This clonotype was detected only a few times. What it binds is not known. CD4+ T cell IFNgamma after overnight CMV lysate exposure gave donor CMV status. With 8 bases removed from V and 0 bases from J, the gap between germline ends came to 8 bases. Germline assignment: CDR1 LGHDT and CDR2 YNNKEL (reference sequence). The CDR3 loop spans 13 amino acids. Both TRBC1 and TRBC2 were covered by a beta constant-region primer of two equimolar oligonucleotides. Four rounds of PCR amplified the ligated cDNA using nested alpha and beta constant-region primers plus SP2. An oligonucleotide with the SP2 primer and a 12-nucleotide UMI was ligated to the cDNA 3' end. TCRdb recomputed calls from the UMI-ligation and nested PCR reads with MiXCR, one row per CDR3 protein. Of roughly 100,000 distinct CDR3 sequences in the sample, around 15% are singletons; the top ten hold roughly 3.1%.

The rearrangement uses TRBV3-1 and TRBJ2-1, with D possibly being TRBD2 (5 bases). The receptor was derived from a human donor in good health. Sequenced: naive CD8+ T cells from blood. The CDR3 DNA is TGTGCCAGCTCCCGGGACTCCTACAATGAGCAGTTCTTC. Translation gives CASSRDSYNEQFF.